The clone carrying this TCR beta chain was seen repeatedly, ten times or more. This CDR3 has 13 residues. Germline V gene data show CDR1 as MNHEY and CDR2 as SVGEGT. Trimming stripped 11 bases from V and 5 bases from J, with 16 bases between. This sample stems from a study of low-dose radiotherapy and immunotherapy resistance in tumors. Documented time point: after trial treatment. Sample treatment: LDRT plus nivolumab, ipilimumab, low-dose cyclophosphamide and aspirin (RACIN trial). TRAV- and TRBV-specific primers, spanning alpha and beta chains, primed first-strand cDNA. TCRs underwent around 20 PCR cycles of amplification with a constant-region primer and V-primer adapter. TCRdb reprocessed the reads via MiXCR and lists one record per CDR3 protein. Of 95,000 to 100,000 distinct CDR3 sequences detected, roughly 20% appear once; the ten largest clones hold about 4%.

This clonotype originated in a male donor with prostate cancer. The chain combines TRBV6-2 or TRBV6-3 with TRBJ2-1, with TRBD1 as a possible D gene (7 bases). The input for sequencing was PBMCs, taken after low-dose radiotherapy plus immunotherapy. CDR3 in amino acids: CAAGQDYNNEQFF. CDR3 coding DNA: TGTGCCGCCGGACAGGACTACAACAATGAGCAGTTCTTC.